The sequence of this T cell receptor (beta chain) was determined in a study of metastatic and nonmetastatic thyroid tumors (dated by TCRdb to between 2020 and 2021). Describing the broader study: Repertoires from peripheral blood and from tumor or nodule tissue samples of malignant and benign thyroid patients were compared.

Study-wide findings and limitations: TCR beta diversity was reported as significantly higher in malignant tumors than in benign nodules, in both blood and tumor samples.

Library construction relied on PCR. Sequenced on an Illumina HiSeq 4000. High-throughput sequencing was used to profile the CDR3 region of the TCR beta-chain in every patient. The source study handled its data this way. CDR3 differences across clinicopathological groups were used to build a classifier for discriminating distant-metastatic papillary thyroid cancer patients. The Shannon index was used to measure repertoire diversity, and the Morisita-Horn index was used to measure how similar tumor and blood repertoires were. Starting from the raw public reads, TCRdb applied fastp trimming at Q25, assembled clones with MiXCR and retained in-frame beta chains. TCRdb, not the original authors, processed these V and J calls. For this sample the table gives 20,000 to 30,000 clones, of which under 15% were detected only once. Of the sample, roughly an eighth falls within the top ten clones. Of note for this clone: No antigen is known for it. Nothing much larger sits one base from this clone, and base qualities are not available.

Trimming accounts for 4 bases at V and 7 bases at J, while the number of junction bases matched to no gene is 7. Based on the germline V gene, the CDR1 and CDR2 sequences are SGDLS and YYNGEE. From the cysteine through the phenylalanine, the CDR3 covers 15 amino acids. Only the CDR3 region is kept as DNA, spanning 45 bases read in frame from base 1. No patient had received any treatment before thyroid surgery. The study retrospectively analysed patient clinical samples collected from 2012 to 2018 using T-cell receptor beta sequencing. The sequence was obtained from a female donor with papillary thyroid cancer or a benign thyroid nodule (not recorded which). Some clones in this sample may be carry-over from other donors' samples. The sequencing input was blood. The rearranged chain carries TRBV9 and TRBJ2-2, with 10 bases in between that match TRBD1. The nucleotide sequence reads as follows: TGTGCCAGCAGCCCCCGACAGGGGGCGGTCGGGGAGCTGTTTTTT. It translates to CASSPRQGAVGELFF.